One sample yielded the 8 T cell receptor beta chains listed below, sequenced in a study of cytomegalovirus exposure and HLA in healthy donors. It was with 60 Vbeta and 13 Jbeta primers that the PCR ran. Sequenced by immunoSEQ multiplex PCR; TCRdb stores in-frame clones only, minus some. The data contain some 97,000 clones, 65% to 80% of them seen just once; the ten biggest clones take up just under 4%. The source material was PBMCs. The receptors derive from a woman in her fifties or sixties in good health and CMV-seropositive.

This clone was seen only once. This sequence joins TRBV6-1 and TRBJ2-7, with 8 bases lining up with TRBD2. Trimming removed 6 bases from V and 1 base from J; junction bases left unmatched: 5. Germline V gives CDR1 MNHNS, CDR2 SASEGT. The CDR3 totals 14 residues. The CDR3 DNA reads as TGTGCCAGCAGGATAGCGGGAACATCCTACGAGCAGTACTTC. Amino acid sequence: CASRIAGTSYEQYF.

This clone was picked up a small number of times. This chain links TRBV11-1 with TRBJ1-1; D is unclear. The V end was cut by 3 bases, the J end by 1 base, with 6 bases between. The germline gives CDR1 SGHAT, CDR2 FQDESV (reference sequence). The length of the CDR3 is 13 residues. CDR3 in amino acids: CASSFTENTEAFF. As DNA, the CDR3 is TGTGCCAGCAGCTTTACAGAGAACACTGAAGCTTTCTTT. The entire variable domain, with the rest obtained from reference TRBV11-1 and TRBJ1-1, is as follows: EAEVAQSPRYKITEKSQAVAFWCDPISGHATLYWYRQILGQGPELLVQFQDESVVDDSQLPKDRFSAERLKGVDSTLKIQPAELGDSAMYLCASSFTENTEAFFGQGTRLTVV.

The rearrangement links TRBV19 to TRBJ1-5; the match to TRBD1 covers 8 bases. The J segment lost 2 bases and the V segment lost 7 bases, leaving 13 bases of the junction unmatched. CDR3 length: 17 amino acids. CDR1 is LNHDA, CDR2 SQIVND, per germline (reference sequence). CDR3 in amino acids: CASKDDRGVLGNQPQHF. CDR3 sequence (DNA): TGTGCCAGTAAAGACGACAGGGGAGTTTTGGGCAATCAGCCCCAGCATTTT.

The V and J genes are TRBV9 and TRBJ2-6; D is possibly TRBD2 (5 bases). The CDR3 has 15 amino acids. The germline V gene has CDR1 SGDLS and CDR2 YYNGEE. V was cut by 4 bases and J by 1 base, with 9 bases left in between. The CDR3 nucleotides are TGTGCCAGCAGCCCCCGGGGTTCTGGGGCCAACGTCCTGACTTTC. This codes for CASSPRGSGANVLTF. Filled out from reference TRBV9 and TRBJ2-6, the complete variable domain reads DSGVTQTPKHLITATGQRVTLRCSPRSGDLSVYWYQQSLDQGLQFLIQYYNGEERAKGNILERFSAQQFPDLHSELNLSSLELGDSALYFCASSPRGSGANVLTFGAGSRLTVL.

J is TRBJ1-1 and V is TRBV11-2; TRBD1 matches at 7 bases. Germline assignment: CDR1 SGHAT and CDR2 FQNNGV. The length of the CDR3 is 15 residues. With V trimmed by 1 base and J by 7 bases, 9 bases remained unmatched. The CDR3 nucleotides are TGTGCCAGCAGCTTAGGTCCCGCGACAGGGTTTGAAGCTTTCTTT. It yields the protein CASSLGPATGFEAFF.

The V and J genes are TRBV7-9 and TRBJ1-3; TRBD1 matches 9 bases. The CDR3 has 15 residues. Germline V gene lookup returns CDR1 SEHNR and CDR2 FQNEAQ (reference sequence). V was clipped by 8 bases and J by 2 bases; unmatched bases: 7. The CDR3 DNA is TGTGCCAGCCTAAAACAGGGGGCGGCTGGAAACACCATATATTTT. It specifies CASLKQGAAGNTIYF.

The chain is built from TRBV5-8 and TRBJ2-1; the D gene is possibly TRBD1 (5 bases). This CDR3 spans 15 amino acids. Germline loops: CDR1 SGHTS, CDR2 YDEGEE. The ends were cut back, 8 bases at V and 1 base at J, with 16 bases in the middle. In DNA form, the CDR3 reads TGTGCCAGTAGACAGCTCCTCCTTTCCTACAATGAGCAGTTCTTC. Its translation is CASRQLLLSYNEQFF.

The chain carries TRBV7-9 and TRBJ1-1; D unclear. The V gene's germline CDR1 is SEHNR and CDR2 FQNEAQ (reference sequence). V lost 5 bases to trimming and J lost 6 bases, with 10 bases between them. The length of the CDR3 is 12 residues. CDR3 coding DNA: TGTGCCAGCAGCCCAACACACCCTGAAGCTTTCTTT. Its translation: CASSPTHPEAFF. The full variable domain, its missing parts supplied by reference TRBV7-9 and TRBJ1-1, is DTGVSQNPRHKITKRGQNVTFRCDPISEHNRLYWYRQTLGQGPEFLTYFQNEAQLEKSRLLSDRFSAERPKGSFSTLEIQRTEQGDSAMYLCASSPTHPEAFFGQGTRLTVV.